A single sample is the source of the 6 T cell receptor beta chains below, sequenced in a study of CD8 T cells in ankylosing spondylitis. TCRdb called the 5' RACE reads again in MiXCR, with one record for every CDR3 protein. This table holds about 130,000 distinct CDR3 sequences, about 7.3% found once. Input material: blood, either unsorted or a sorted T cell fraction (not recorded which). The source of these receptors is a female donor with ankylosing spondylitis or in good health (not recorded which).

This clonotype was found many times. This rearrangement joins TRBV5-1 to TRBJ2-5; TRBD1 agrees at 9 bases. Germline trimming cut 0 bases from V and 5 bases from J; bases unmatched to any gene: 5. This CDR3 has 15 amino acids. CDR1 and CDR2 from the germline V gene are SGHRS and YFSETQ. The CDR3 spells CASSLGTGDLETQYF. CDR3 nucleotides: TGCGCCAGCAGCTTGGGGACAGGGGATCTGGAGACCCAGTACTTC.

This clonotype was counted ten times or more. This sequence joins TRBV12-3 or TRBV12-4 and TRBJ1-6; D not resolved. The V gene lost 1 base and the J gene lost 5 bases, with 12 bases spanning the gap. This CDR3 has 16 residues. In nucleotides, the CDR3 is TGTGCCAGCAGTTTAGGAGGACTCCAACATAATTCACCCCTCCACTTT. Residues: CASSLGGLQHNSPLHF.

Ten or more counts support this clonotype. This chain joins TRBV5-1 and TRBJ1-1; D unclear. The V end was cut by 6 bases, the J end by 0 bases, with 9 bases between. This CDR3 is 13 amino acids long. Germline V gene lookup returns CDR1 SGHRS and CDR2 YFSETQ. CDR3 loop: CASNDILNTEAFF. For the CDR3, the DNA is TGCGCCAGCAATGACATCCTGAACACTGAAGCTTTCTTT.

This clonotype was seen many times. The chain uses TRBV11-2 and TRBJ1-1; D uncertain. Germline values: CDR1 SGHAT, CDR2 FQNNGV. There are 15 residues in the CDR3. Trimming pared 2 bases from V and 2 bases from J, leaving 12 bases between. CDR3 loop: CASSLRPMANTEAFF. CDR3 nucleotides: TGTGCCAGCAGCTTACGGCCGATGGCCAACACTGAAGCTTTCTTT.

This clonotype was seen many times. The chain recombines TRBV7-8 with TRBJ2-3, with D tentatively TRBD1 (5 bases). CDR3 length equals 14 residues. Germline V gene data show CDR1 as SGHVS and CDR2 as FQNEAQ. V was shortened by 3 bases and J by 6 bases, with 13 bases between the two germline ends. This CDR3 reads CASSFEQGRDTQYF. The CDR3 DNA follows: TGTGCCAGCAGCTTCGAGCAGGGCAGGGATACGCAGTATTTT.

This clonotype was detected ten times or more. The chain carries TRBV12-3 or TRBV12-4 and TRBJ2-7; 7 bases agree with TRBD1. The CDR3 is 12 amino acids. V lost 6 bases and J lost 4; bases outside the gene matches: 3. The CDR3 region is CASRTGNYEQYF. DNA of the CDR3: TGTGCCAGCAGGACAGGGAATTACGAGCAGTACTTC.